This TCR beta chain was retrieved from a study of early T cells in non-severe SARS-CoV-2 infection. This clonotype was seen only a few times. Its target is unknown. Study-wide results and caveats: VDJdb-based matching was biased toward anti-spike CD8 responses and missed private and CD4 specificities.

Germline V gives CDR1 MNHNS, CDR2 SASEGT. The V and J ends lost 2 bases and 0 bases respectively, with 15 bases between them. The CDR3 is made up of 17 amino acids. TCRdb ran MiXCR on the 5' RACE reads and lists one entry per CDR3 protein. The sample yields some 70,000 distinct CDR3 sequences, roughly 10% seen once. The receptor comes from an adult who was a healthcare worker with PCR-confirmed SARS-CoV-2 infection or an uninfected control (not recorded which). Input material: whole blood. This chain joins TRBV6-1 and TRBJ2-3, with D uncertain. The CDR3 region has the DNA TGTGCCAGCAGTGAAATCGTGGGAAGACTGAGCACAGATACGCAGTATTTT. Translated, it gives CASSEIVGRLSTDTQYF.